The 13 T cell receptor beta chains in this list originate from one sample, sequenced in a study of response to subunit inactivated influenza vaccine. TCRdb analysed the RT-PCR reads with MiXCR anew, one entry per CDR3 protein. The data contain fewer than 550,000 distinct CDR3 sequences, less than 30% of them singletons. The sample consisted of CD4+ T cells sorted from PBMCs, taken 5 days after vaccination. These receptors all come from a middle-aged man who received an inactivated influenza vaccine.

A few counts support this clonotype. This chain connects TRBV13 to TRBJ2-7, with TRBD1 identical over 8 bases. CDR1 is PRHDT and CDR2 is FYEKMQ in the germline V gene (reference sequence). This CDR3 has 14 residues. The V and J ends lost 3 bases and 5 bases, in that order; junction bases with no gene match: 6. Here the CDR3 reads CASSLPGGDHEQYF. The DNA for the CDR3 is TGTGCCAGCAGCTTGCCAGGGGGCGACCACGAGCAGTACTTC.

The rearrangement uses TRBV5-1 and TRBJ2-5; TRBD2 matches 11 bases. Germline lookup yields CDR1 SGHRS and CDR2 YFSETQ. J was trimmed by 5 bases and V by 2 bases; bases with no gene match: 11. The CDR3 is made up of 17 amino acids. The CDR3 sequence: CASSFTSGRGVGETQYF. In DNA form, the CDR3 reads TGCGCCAGCAGCTTTACTAGCGGGAGAGGCGTGGGGGAGACCCAGTACTTC.

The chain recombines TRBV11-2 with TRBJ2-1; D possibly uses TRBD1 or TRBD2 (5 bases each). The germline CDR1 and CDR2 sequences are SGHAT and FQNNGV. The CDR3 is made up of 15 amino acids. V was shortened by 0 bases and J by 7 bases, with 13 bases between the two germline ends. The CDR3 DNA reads TGTGCCAGCAGCTTAGATCGTGGGGGTTGGAATGAGCAGTTCTTC. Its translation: CASSLDRGGWNEQFF.

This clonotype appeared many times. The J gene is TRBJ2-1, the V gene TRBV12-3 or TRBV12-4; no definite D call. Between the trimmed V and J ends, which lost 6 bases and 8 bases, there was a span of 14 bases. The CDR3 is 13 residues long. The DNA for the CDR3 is TGTGCCAGCAGGACAACTGGGGTCCATGAGCAGTTCTTC. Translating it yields CASRTTGVHEQFF.

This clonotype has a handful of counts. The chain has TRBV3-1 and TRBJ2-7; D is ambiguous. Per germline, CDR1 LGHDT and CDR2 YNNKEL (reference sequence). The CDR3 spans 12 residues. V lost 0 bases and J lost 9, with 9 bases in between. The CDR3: CASSQDRMRQYF. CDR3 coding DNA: TGTGCCAGCAGCCAAGATCGGATGCGGCAGTACTTC.

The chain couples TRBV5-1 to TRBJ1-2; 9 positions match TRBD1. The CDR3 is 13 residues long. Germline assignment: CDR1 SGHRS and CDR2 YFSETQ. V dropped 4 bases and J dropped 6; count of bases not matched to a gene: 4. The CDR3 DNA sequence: TGCGCCAGCAGCGAGGGACAGGGTAATGGCTACACCTTC. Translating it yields CASSEGQGNGYTF.

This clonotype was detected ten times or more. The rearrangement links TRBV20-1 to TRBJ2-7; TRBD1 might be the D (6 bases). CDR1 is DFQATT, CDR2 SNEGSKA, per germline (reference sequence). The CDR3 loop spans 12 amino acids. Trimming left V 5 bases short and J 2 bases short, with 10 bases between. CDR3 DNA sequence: TGCAGTGCTTCCAGGGGTGCCTACGAGCAGTACTTC. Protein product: CSASRGAYEQYF.

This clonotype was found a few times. CDR3 residues: CASSIPTSTDTQYF. Written as DNA, the CDR3 is TGTGCCAGCAGTATACCGACTAGCACAGATACGCAGTATTTT. V and J are TRBV12-3 or TRBV12-4 and TRBJ2-3; the D is unclear. V was shortened by 5 bases and J by 0 bases, with 9 bases between the two germline ends. There are 14 residues in the CDR3.

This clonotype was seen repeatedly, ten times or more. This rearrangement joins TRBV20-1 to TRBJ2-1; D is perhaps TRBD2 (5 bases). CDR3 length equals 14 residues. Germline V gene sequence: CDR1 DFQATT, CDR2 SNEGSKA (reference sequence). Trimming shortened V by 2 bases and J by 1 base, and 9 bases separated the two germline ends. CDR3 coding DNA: TGCAGTGCTAGAAGGGAGTGGTCCTACAATGAGCAGTTCTTC. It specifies CSARREWSYNEQFF.

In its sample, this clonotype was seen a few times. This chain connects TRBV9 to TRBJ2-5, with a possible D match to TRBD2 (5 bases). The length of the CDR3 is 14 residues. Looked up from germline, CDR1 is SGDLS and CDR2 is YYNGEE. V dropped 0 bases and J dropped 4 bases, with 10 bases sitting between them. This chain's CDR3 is CASSVATSGETQYF. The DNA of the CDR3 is TGTGCCAGCAGCGTAGCTACAAGCGGAGAGACCCAGTACTTC.

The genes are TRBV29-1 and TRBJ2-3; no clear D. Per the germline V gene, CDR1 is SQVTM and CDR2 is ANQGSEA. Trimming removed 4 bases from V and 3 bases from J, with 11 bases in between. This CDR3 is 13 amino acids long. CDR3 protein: CSVGARQTDTQYF. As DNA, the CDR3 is TGCAGCGTTGGGGCCCGGCAGACAGATACGCAGTATTTT.

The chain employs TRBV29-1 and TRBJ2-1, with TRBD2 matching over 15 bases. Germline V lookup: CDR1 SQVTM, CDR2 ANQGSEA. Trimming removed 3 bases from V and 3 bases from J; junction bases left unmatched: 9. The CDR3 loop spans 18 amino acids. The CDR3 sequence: CSVDGGTSGGKSYNEQFF. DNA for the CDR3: TGCAGCGTTGACGGGGGGACTAGCGGGGGGAAGAGCTACAATGAGCAGTTCTTC.

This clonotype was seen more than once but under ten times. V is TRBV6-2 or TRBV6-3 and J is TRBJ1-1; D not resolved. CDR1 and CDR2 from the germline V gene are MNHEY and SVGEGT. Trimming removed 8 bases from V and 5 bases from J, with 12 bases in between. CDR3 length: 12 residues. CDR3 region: CASAVTPTEAFF. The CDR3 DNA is TGTGCCAGCGCGGTCACACCGACTGAAGCTTTCTTT.